The 18 T cell receptor beta chains reported below all come from one sample, sequenced in a study of cytomegalovirus exposure and HLA in healthy donors. It was with 60 Vbeta and 13 Jbeta primers that the PCR ran. Method: immunoSEQ multiplex PCR; TCRdb's copy keeps in-frame clones and lacks some. The sample carries about 110,000 clones, just over 75% recorded once. The sample comprised PBMCs. The receptors come from a man aged 35-49 years in good health and CMV-seropositive.

The chain has TRBV7-9 and TRBJ2-2, with 12 bases matching TRBD2. This CDR3 contains 17 residues. J was trimmed by 5 bases and V by 3 bases; bases with no gene match: 7. Per germline, CDR1 SEHNR and CDR2 FQNEAQ (reference sequence). For the CDR3, the DNA is TGTGCCAGCAGCTTGGGACTAGCGGGTTTAAAAACCGGGGAGCTGTTTTTT. As protein: CASSLGLAGLKTGELFF.

The V and J genes are TRBV2 and TRBJ2-1; D may be TRBD1 (5 bases). This CDR3 spans 13 amino acids. V was clipped by 8 bases and J by 9 bases, with 17 bases between them. CDR1 SNHLY and CDR2 FYNNEI come from the germline V gene. CDR3 nucleotide sequence: TGTGCCAGCTCAGTGCAGGGCTCTTCTGAGCAGTTCTTC. Translation gives CASSVQGSSEQFF.

This sequence joins TRBV19 and TRBJ2-1, with 8 bases aligning to TRBD1. This CDR3 comprises 15 residues. CDR1 LNHDA and CDR2 SQIVND come from the germline V gene (reference sequence). Losses at the gene ends were 5 bases for V and 3 bases for J; bases not matched to a gene: 6. The CDR3 spells CASSADRGVYNEQFF. The CDR3, as DNA: TGTGCCAGTAGTGCCGACAGGGGAGTCTACAATGAGCAGTTCTTC.

The chain joins TRBV4-1 to TRBJ1-4; D might be TRBD1 (5 bases). The CDR3 runs to 16 residues. Germline lookup yields CDR1 MGHRA and CDR2 YSYEKL. Trimming removed 2 bases from V and 2 bases from J, with 12 bases in between. The CDR3 loop reads CASSQRLGGTNEKLFF. The CDR3 nucleotides are TGCGCCAGCAGCCAACGACTCGGGGGTACTAATGAAAAACTGTTTTTT.

For the CDR3, the DNA is TGTGCCAGCACTGACACCTACGAGCAGTACTTC. It translates to CASTDTYEQYF. The chain couples TRBV2 to TRBJ2-7; no clear D. The CDR3 loop spans 11 amino acids. The ends were cut back, 7 bases at V and 2 bases at J, with 6 bases in the middle. Per germline, CDR1 SNHLY and CDR2 FYNNEI.

The CDR3: CASRGGSTEAFF. The CDR3 DNA sequence: TGTGCCAGTAGGGGTGGTAGCACTGAAGCTTTCTTT. The chain has TRBV27 and TRBJ1-1, with D possibly being TRBD1 (5 bases). This CDR3 has 12 residues. Germline V gene data show CDR1 as MNHEY and CDR2 as SMNVEV (reference sequence). V was shortened by 9 bases and J by 4 bases, with 12 bases between the two germline ends.

The chain uses TRBV7-2 and TRBJ2-7, with 7 bases lining up with TRBD2. With V trimmed by 1 base and J by 5 bases, 5 bases remained unmatched. Germline V gene sequence: CDR1 SGHTA, CDR2 FQGNSA. This CDR3 region has 14 residues. CDR3 in amino acids: CASSLGLATHEQYF. For the CDR3, the DNA is TGTGCCAGCAGCTTAGGACTAGCAACCCACGAGCAGTACTTC.

This chain links TRBV30 with TRBJ1-6; 11 bases line up with TRBD1. The germline V gene has CDR1 GTSNPN and CDR2 SVGIG (reference sequence). The CDR3 is 15 residues long. The trim removed 2 bases at V and 7 bases at J, leaving 4 bases unmatched. CDR3 sequence: CAWSPGQGANSPLHF. DNA of the CDR3: TGTGCCTGGAGTCCAGGACAGGGGGCCAATTCACCCCTCCACTTT.

The chain recombines TRBV5-6 with TRBJ1-3, with D possibly TRBD1 on 6 matching bases. V shed 3 bases and J shed 2 bases, with 18 bases lying between them. Germline V gives CDR1 SGHDT, CDR2 YYEEEE. The CDR3 runs to 17 residues. The CDR3 coding sequence is TGTGCCAGCAGCTGGGGGCCGAGAGGGGCTGCTGGAAACACCATATATTTT. This sequence encodes CASSWGPRGAAGNTIYF.

The V gene is TRBV7-9, the J gene TRBJ1-2; 9 bases are shared with TRBD1. V was clipped by 5 bases and J by 8 bases; unmatched bases: 9. Germline CDR1 and CDR2: SEHNR and FQNEAQ (reference sequence). The CDR3 consists of 14 residues. The CDR3 DNA reads as TGTGCCAGCAGCCGGACAGGGGAGCTTTCCGGCTACACCTTC. Translation gives CASSRTGELSGYTF.

V is TRBV7-6 and J is TRBJ1-2; D gene uncertain. The CDR3 has 13 residues. Germline loops: CDR1 SGHVS, CDR2 FNYEAQ. V was clipped by 1 base and J by 13 bases, with 16 bases between them. CDR3 in DNA: TGTGCCAGCAGCTTAGTTGCGGAGAGCTGCTGCACCTTC. It encodes CASSLVAESCCTF.

This chain connects TRBV6-5 to TRBJ1-5; D gene uncertain. The CDR3 consists of 12 residues. The germline V gene has CDR1 MNHEY and CDR2 SVGAGI. V was pared by 5 bases and J by 12 bases, with 14 bases between. The CDR3 DNA sequence: TGTGCCAGCAGTGTGGTCGGTGGTAGCCAGCATTTT. Its protein product is CASSVVGGSQHF.

V gene TRBV2 combines with J gene TRBJ2-1, with no clear D. The germline CDR1 and CDR2 sequences are SNHLY and FYNNEI. V was trimmed by 8 bases and J by 9 bases, leaving 8 bases between them. The CDR3 is 10 residues long. The CDR3 here is CASVLREQFF. The CDR3 coding sequence is TGTGCCAGCGTCCTTCGTGAGCAGTTCTTC.

This rearrangement joins TRBV11-3 to TRBJ2-5, with 16 bases identical to TRBD2. V lost 7 bases, J lost 4 bases, and 12 bases stayed unmatched. CDR3 length: 18 residues. Germline V gene sequence: CDR1 SGHNT, CDR2 YENEEA. The CDR3: CASTYRGTSGRAGETQYF. CDR3 sequence (DNA): TGTGCCAGCACCTACCGTGGGACTAGCGGGAGGGCCGGAGAGACCCAGTACTTC. The full variable domain, completed using reference TRBV11-3 and TRBJ2-5, is EAGVVQSPRYKIIEKKQPVAFWCNPISGHNTLYWYLQNLGQGPELLIRYENEEAVDDSQLPKDRFSAERLKGVDSTLKIQPAELGDSAVYLCASTYRGTSGRAGETQYFGPGTRLLVL.

V and J are TRBV5-8 and TRBJ1-1, with TRBD1 matching 8 bases. From germline, CDR1 is SGHTS and CDR2 YDEGEE. The CDR3 covers 15 residues. V trimming: 3 bases; J trimming: 2 bases; junction bases outside the gene matches: 6. This CDR3 is CASSSDRGFNTEAFF. In DNA, the CDR3 is TGTGCCAGCAGCTCTGACAGGGGATTCAACACTGAAGCTTTCTTT.

This chain connects TRBV30 to TRBJ2-7; the match to TRBD2 covers 10 bases. V dropped 0 bases and J dropped 2; count of bases not matched to a gene: 4. The CDR3 is 15 amino acids. Looked up from germline, CDR1 is GTSNPN and CDR2 is SVGIG (reference sequence). The CDR3 nucleotides read TGTGCCTGGAGTGTAAGCGGGAGGGGAACCTACGAGCAGTACTTC. It encodes CAWSVSGRGTYEQYF.

This clone occurred once. The chain links TRBV4-3 to TRBJ2-5; 7 positions match TRBD2. Germline assignment: CDR1 LGHNA and CDR2 YSLEER. J gave up 5 bases and V 4 bases, and 10 bases lay outside the gene matches. The CDR3 spans 15 residues. In DNA, the CDR3 is TGCGCCAGCAGCCTTTCTCCGGGAGGAGCGGAGACCCAGTACTTC. Protein product: CASSLSPGGAETQYF.

On this clone itself: The junction shows a germline mismatch at one end, possibly a read error. The chain employs TRBV5-6 and TRBJ2-4; tentative D call: TRBD2 (6 bases). The CDR3 is made up of 14 amino acids. From germline, CDR1 is SGHDT and CDR2 YYEEEE. In DNA, the CDR3 is TGTGCCAGCAGCCCGGGAGTCGGGGAAAACAGTCAGTACTTC. Residues: CASSPGVGENSQYF.